These 3 T cell receptor beta chains originate from one sample sequenced in a study of T cell repertoires in cytomegalovirus infection. Using its own MiXCR run on the reads, TCRdb lists one record per CDR3 protein. This sample yields approximately 500,000 distinct CDR3 sequences, of which 11% are seen a single time; roughly 10% belongs to the top ten. Sequenced input: PBMCs. The receptor source for this set is a human donor in good health (CMV status not recorded). Some clones in this sample may be carry-over from other donors' samples.

This clonotype was recorded many times. CDR3 sequence: CASSETPRGANTGELFF. CDR3 nucleotide sequence: TGTGCCAGCAGTGAAACCCCGAGAGGAGCGAACACCGGGGAGCTGTTTTTT. V usage is TRBV6-1 and J usage is TRBJ2-2; no clear D gene. The CDR3 consists of 17 residues. Germline V gene data show CDR1 as MNHNS and CDR2 as SASEGT. Trimming shortened V by 2 bases and J by 0 bases, and 13 bases separated the two germline ends.

This clonotype was seen repeatedly, ten times or more. The rearrangement uses TRBV10-3 and TRBJ2-5; a weak D match, TRBD2 (6 bases). This CDR3 is 15 amino acids long. Trimming cost V 3 bases and J 2 bases, with 13 bases left between them. Germline CDR1 and CDR2: ENHRY and SYGVKD. In nucleotides, the CDR3 is TGTGCCATCAGTGAACCACAGGCGGGACAAGAGACCCAGTACTTC. This translates into CAISEPQAGQETQYF.

This clonotype was picked up many times. This rearrangement joins TRBV6-1 to TRBJ2-3; the match to TRBD2 covers 8 bases. This CDR3 contains 17 residues. The germline V gene encodes CDR1 MNHNS and CDR2 SASEGT. The J segment lost 2 bases and the V segment lost 7 bases, leaving 14 bases of the junction unmatched. The CDR3, as DNA: TGTGCCAGCACCCCGAGAGGAAGCGGGGGACCCACAGATACGCAGTATTTT. Translation: CASTPRGSGGPTDTQYF.